This T cell receptor (beta chain) was observed in a study of shared T cell receptors in the human thymus. Trimming pared 4 bases from V and 6 bases from J, leaving 6 bases between. This CDR3 has 12 amino acids. The germline V gene has CDR1 SGHNT and CDR2 YENEEA. TCRdb's table, derived via immunoSEQ multiplex PCR, lists solely in-frame clones and lacks some. The profile shows hundreds of thousands of clones, approximately 90% of them singletons. This sample also appeared in a second study, on human thymus T cells. As reported in that work: Gene usage (both V and J) appeared biased in thymic and blood repertoires.

Sequences were obtained from thymocytes. This chain connects TRBV11-3 to TRBJ1-4; D not certain. This TCR came from a boy under two years old with a congenital heart defect. CDR3 sequence (DNA): TGTGCCAGCAGCTCGGAGGATGAAAAACTGTTTTTT. Translating gives CASSSEDEKLFF.